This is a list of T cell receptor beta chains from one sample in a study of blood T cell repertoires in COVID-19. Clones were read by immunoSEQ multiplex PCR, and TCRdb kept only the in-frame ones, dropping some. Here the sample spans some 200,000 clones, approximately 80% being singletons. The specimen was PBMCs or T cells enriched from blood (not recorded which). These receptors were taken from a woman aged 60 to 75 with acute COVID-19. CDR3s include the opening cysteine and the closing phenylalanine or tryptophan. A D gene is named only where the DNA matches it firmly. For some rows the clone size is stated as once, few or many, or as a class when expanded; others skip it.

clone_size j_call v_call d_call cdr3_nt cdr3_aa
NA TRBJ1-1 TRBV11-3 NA TGTGCCAGCAGCTTGGCGGGTGTAAGCACTGAAGCTTTCTTT CASSLAGVSTEAFF
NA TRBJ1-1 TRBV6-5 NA TGTGCCAGCACCTTGACAGTGAACACTGAAGCTTTCTTT CASTLTVNTEAFF
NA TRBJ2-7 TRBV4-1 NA TGCGCCAGCAGCCAAGATACGGGTCCGACCTACGAGCAGTACTTC CASSQDTGPTYEQYF
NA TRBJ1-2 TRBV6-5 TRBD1 TGTGCCAGCAACCAGGGGGCAAGTGGCTACACCTTC CASNQGASGYTF
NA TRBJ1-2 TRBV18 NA TGTGCCAGCTCACCACGGACAGATGGCTACACCTTC CASSPRTDGYTF
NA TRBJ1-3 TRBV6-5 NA TGTGCCAGCAGTTACCAGGGGCGGTCTGGAAACACCATATATTTT CASSYQGRSGNTIYF
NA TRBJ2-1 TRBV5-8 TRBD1 TGTGCCGGGGACAGGGGGCTGAACAATGAGCAGTTCTTC CAGDRGLNNEQFF
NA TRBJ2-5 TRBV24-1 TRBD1 TGTGCCACCAGTGATTTTAAGGACAGGGGGCAAGAGACCCAGTACTTC CATSDFKDRGQETQYF
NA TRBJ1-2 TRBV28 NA TGTGCCAGCACCTTGGGGGGGACAAACCGGTTGGGTGGCTACACCTTC CASTLGGTNRLGGYTF
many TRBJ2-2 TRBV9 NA TGTGCCAGCAGCGTAGGAGATCTGGAGCTGTTTTTT CASSVGDLELFF
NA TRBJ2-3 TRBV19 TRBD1 TGTGCCAGTAGTGGGTCCCAGGGGGCGCAGTATTTT CASSGSQGAQYF
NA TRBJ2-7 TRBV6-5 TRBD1 TGTGCCAGCACAGACAGGGACAGGGGCTACGAGCAGTACTTC CASTDRDRGYEQYF
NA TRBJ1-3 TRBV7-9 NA TGTGCCAGCAGCTCCAACTCTGGAAACACCATATATTTT CASSSNSGNTIYF
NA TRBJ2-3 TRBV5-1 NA TGCGCCAGCAGTGCTGGGGGGTCCCCCGGCACAGATACGCAGTATTTT CASSAGGSPGTDTQYF
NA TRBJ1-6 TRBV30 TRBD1 TGTGCCTGGAGTGTGGGGACAGAGAATTCACCCCTCCACTTT CAWSVGTENSPLHF
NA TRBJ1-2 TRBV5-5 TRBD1 TGTGCCAGCAGCTTGAGGGGGACAGGGGAATATAACTATGGCTACACCTTC CASSLRGTGEYNYGYTF
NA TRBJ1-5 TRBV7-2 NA TGTGCCAGCAGCGGGGGACTGAGCAATCAGCCCCAGCATTTT CASSGGLSNQPQHF
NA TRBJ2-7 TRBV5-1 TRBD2 TGCGCCAGCAGCTTCACCGGGACTAGCGGGAGAGTCCCCTACGAGCAGTACTTC CASSFTGTSGRVPYEQYF
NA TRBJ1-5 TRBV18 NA TGTGCCAGCTCGACAAGTACAGGGAATAGCAATCAGCCCCAGCATTTT CASSTSTGNSNQPQHF
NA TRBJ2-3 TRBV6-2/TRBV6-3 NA TGTGCCAGCAGCCAACCTCGGGGGGATACGCAGTATTTT CASSQPRGDTQYF
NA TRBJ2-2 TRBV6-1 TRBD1 TGTGCCAGCAGTGAAGGCCTTGGTCGTAGGACAGGGTTGTTCACCGGGGAGCTGTTTTTT CASSEGLGRRTGLFTGELFF
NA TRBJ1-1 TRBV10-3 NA TGTGCCATCAGTGAGTCAGCGGGGCGCAGGTCCACTGAAGCTTTCTTT CAISESAGRRSTEAFF
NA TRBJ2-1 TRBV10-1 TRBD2 TGCGCCAGCAGTACCAGCCTGACTAGCGTAAACAATGAGCAGTTCTTC CASSTSLTSVNNEQFF
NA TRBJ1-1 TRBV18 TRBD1 TGTGCCAGCTCACGTGGACAGGGGGGAATGAACACTGAAGCTTTCTTT CASSRGQGGMNTEAFF
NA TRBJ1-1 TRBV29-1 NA TGCAGCGTTGCGTACAGCAACACTGAAGCTTTCTTT CSVAYSNTEAFF
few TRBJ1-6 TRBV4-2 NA TGTGCCAGCAGCCAAACCCAGGGGTCAGAGAATTCACCCCTCCACTTT CASSQTQGSENSPLHF
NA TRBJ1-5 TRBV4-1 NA TGCGCCAGCAGCTCATCGACAGTTTTGGCCAATCAGCCCCAGCATTTT CASSSSTVLANQPQHF
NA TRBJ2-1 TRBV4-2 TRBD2 TGTGCCAGCAGCCAGCGGGCCGGGACTAGCGGATTTAGCTCCTACAATGAGCAGTTCTTC CASSQRAGTSGFSSYNEQFF
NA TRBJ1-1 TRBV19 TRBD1 TGTGCCAGTAGTTTTCCCGACAGGGAAGAGGCTTTCTTT CASSFPDREEAFF
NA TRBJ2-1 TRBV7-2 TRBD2 TGTGCCAGCAGCGTACCCGCCGGGACTAGGTTATACAATGAGCAGTTCTTC CASSVPAGTRLYNEQFF
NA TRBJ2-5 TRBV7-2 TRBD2 TGTGCCAGCAGCTCCCGGACTAGCGGGAGGGCCTTTCGTCAAGAGACCCAGTACTTC CASSSRTSGRAFRQETQYF
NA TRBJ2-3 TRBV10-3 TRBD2 TGTGCCATCAGTGAGTCCCCCTCCGCCTTAGCGGGAGGGGGAGGAGATACGCAGTATTTT CAISESPSALAGGGGDTQYF
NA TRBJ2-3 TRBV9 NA TGTGCCAGCACCTTCGGGGAGGGCACAGATACGCAGTATTTT CASTFGEGTDTQYF
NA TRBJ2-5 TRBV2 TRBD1 TGTGCCAGCAGGGATCAACAGGGGCGCGAGGAGACCCAGTACTTC CASRDQQGREETQYF